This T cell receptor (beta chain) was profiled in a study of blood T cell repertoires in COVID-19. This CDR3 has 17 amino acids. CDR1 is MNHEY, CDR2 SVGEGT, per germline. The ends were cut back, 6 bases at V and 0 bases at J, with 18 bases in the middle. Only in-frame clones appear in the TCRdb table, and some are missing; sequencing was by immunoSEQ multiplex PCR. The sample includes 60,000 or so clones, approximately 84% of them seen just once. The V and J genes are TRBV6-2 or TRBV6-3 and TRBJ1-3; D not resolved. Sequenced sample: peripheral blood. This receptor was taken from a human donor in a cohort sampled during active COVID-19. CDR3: CASSFNGLRFSGNTIYF. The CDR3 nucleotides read TGTGCCAGCAGCTTCAATGGACTTAGGTTCTCTGGAAACACCATATATTTT.